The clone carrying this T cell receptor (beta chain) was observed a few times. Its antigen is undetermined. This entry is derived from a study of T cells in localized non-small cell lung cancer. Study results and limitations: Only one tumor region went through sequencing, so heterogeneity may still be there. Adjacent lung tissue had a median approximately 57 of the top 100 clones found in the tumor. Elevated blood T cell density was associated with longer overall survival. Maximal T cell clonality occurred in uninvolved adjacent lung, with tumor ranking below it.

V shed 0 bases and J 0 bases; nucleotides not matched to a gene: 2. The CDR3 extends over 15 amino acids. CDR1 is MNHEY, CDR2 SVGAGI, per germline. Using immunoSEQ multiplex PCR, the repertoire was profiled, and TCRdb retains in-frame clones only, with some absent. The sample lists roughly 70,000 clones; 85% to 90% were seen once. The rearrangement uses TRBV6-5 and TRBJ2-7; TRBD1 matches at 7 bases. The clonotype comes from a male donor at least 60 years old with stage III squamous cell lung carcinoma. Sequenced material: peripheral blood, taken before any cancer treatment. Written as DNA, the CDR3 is TGTGCCAGCAGTTACTCACAGGGGCTCTCCTACGAGCAGTACTTC. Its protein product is CASSYSQGLSYEQYF.